This paragraph reports one T cell receptor (beta chain). RNA, once extracted, was reverse transcribed into cDNA for use as the sequencing template. The data were produced by immunoSEQ multiplex PCR, yet TCRdb's version contains in-frame clones alone and is incomplete. The table includes approximately 220,000 clones, roughly two fifths detected once. Treatment given: oral pan-JAK inhibitor, 5-10 mg twice daily. The record originates from a study of CD8+ T cells in alopecia areata. Sequenced here: CD4+ T cells sorted from blood, sampled between weeks 30 and 35, from a patient treated with tofacitinib. The TCR was taken from a human donor with alopecia areata.

This CDR3 is CASSLRGGWTQETQYF. The CDR3, as DNA: TGTGCCAGCAGCTTAAGGGGCGGTTGGACTCAAGAGACCCAGTACTTC. This rearrangement joins TRBV11-2 to TRBJ2-5; possibly TRBD1 or TRBD2 for D (5 bases each). Trimming shortened V by 2 bases and J by 2 bases, and 15 bases separated the two germline ends. This CDR3 region has 16 residues. Germline V gene sequence: CDR1 SGHAT, CDR2 FQNNGV.